This paragraph reports one T cell receptor (beta chain). What it recognizes is unknown. TCRdb's table, derived via immunoSEQ multiplex PCR, lists solely in-frame clones and lacks some. The data contain over a million clones, about 80% of them seen just once; the ten biggest clones take up 1.2% to 1.5%. The data are from a study of shared clonotypes between healthy human individuals. Background on the study: A couple of women and three men aged 18 to 49 served as donors. General study findings and limits: It was observed that 5% to 6% of naive CD4 clonotypes were shared across a handful of donors. Naive subsets tended to show greater estimated richness than memory subsets.

The CDR3 is made up of 14 amino acids. V was clipped by 4 bases and J by 5 bases, with 14 bases between them. Germline loops: CDR1 MNHEY, CDR2 SMNVEV (reference sequence). The chain couples TRBV27 to TRBJ2-5; TRBD2 might be the D (6 bases). This receptor was obtained from a man aged 18 to 29 in good health. Sample: memory CD4+ T cells sorted from blood. Documented subset: CD45RA-negative fraction. This CDR3 is CASSSGLLIETQYF. The CDR3 region has the DNA TGTGCCAGCAGTTCGGGACTTTTAATCGAGACCCAGTACTTC.